This T cell receptor beta chain was sequenced for a study of blood T cell repertoires in COVID-19. The wider study: Acute-phase and convalescent COVID-19 samples originated in the United States, Italy and Spain.

V lost 0 bases and J 1 base, leaving 9 bases between the germline ends. This CDR3 has 15 residues. In germline, CDR1 is MNHEY, CDR2 SVGAGI. The table came from immunoSEQ multiplex PCR; TCRdb's copy has only in-frame clones and leaves some out. Of a few hundred thousand clones in the sample, less than 85% were seen once. The sample taken for sequencing was peripheral blood. This TCR was recovered from a woman younger than 35 with acute or convalescent COVID-19. The chain employs TRBV6-5 and TRBJ2-5; TRBD2 is a possible D gene (6 bases). This chain's CDR3 is CASSYSGTVQETQYF. CDR3 DNA: TGTGCCAGCAGTTACTCGGGGACTGTCCAAGAGACCCAGTACTTC.